The 11 T cell receptor beta chains listed next were all sequenced from one sample in a study of OX40 agonist ivuxolimab in advanced cancers. This table comes from immunoSEQ multiplex PCR, and its TCRdb copy is limited to in-frame clones, with some not included. The data contain roughly 110,000 clones, approximately 90% of them singletons. Sequencing used CD4+ or CD8+ T cells sorted from blood, obtained in a trial of the OX40 agonist ivuxolimab. The source of these receptors is an adult with an advanced solid tumor such as melanoma, head and neck, liver or kidney cancer.

This rearrangement joins TRBV18 to TRBJ2-5; D unresolved. V lost 0 bases, J lost 1 base, and 9 bases lay in between. The germline V gene has CDR1 KGHSH and CDR2 LQKENI. The CDR3 extends over 15 amino acids. CDR3 loop: CASSPPPDGQETQYF. The CDR3 DNA sequence: TGTGCCAGCTCACCACCGCCGGACGGCCAAGAGACCCAGTACTTC.

The V and J genes are TRBV6-5 and TRBJ2-5; D possibly corresponds to TRBD1 (6 bases). Trimming removed 7 bases from V and 3 bases from J, with 12 bases in between. Germline V gene lookup returns CDR1 MNHEY and CDR2 SVGAGI. The CDR3 is made up of 13 amino acids. The CDR3 DNA reads as TGTGCCAGCAACCGGGACAACAAAGAGACCCAGTACTTC. It yields the protein CASNRDNKETQYF.

The V and J genes are TRBV25-1 and TRBJ2-5, with TRBD2 identical over 11 bases. Germline lookup yields CDR1 MGHDK and CDR2 SYGVNS. The CDR3 is made up of 16 amino acids. With V trimmed by 0 bases and J by 2 bases, 2 bases remained unmatched. CDR3 DNA sequence: TGTGCCAGCAGTGAATACCCTAGCGGGGGGCAAGAGACCCAGTACTTC. Its protein is CASSEYPSGGQETQYF.

The CDR3 region is CASSPPGIGAKVNEQFF. The CDR3 bases are TGTGCCAGCTCACCACCTGGCATAGGGGCTAAGGTAAATGAGCAGTTCTTC. The chain is built from TRBV18 and TRBJ2-1, with a weak D call TRBD1 (5 bases). Germline V gene lookup returns CDR1 KGHSH and CDR2 LQKENI. CDR3 length equals 17 residues. V was clipped by 0 bases and J by 7 bases, with 19 bases between them. The variable domain in full, completed from reference TRBV18 and TRBJ2-1, reads NAGVMQNPRHLVRRRGQEARLRCSPMKGHSHVYWYRQLPEEGLKFMVYLQKENIIDESGMPKERFSAEFPKEGPSILRIQQVVRGDSAAYFCASSPPGIGAKVNEQFFGPGTRLTVL.

This CDR3 reads CASSRGQQNTIYF. The CDR3, as DNA: TGTGCCAGCAGCCGGGGACAGCAAAACACCATATATTTT. V gene TRBV7-6 combines with J gene TRBJ1-3; 7 nucleotides agree with TRBD1. This CDR3 is 13 amino acids long. Germline CDR1 and CDR2: SGHVS and FNYEAQ. V shed 5 bases, J shed 6 bases, and the junction held 4 bases outside the gene matches.

The V gene is TRBV7-9, the J gene TRBJ2-7; 10 bases map to TRBD1. The ends lost 6 bases at V and 2 bases at J; junction bases unmatched: 7. CDR3 length: 15 amino acids. The V gene's germline CDR1 is SEHNR and CDR2 FQNEAQ (reference sequence). CDR3 sequence: CASSSTGTGAYEQYF. Written as DNA, the CDR3 is TGTGCCAGCAGTTCGACCGGGACAGGGGCCTACGAGCAGTACTTC. The complete variable domain, with remaining parts taken from reference TRBV7-9 and TRBJ2-7, reads DTGVSQNPRHKITKRGQNVTFRCDPISEHNRLYWYRQTLGQGPEFLTYFQNEAQLEKSRLLSDRFSAERPKGSFSTLEIQRTEQGDSAMYLCASSSTGTGAYEQYFGPGTRLTVT.

The V gene is TRBV18, the J gene TRBJ1-1, with D hard to call. The germline V gene encodes CDR1 KGHSH and CDR2 LQKENI. There are 14 residues in the CDR3. V was shortened by 3 bases and J by 4 bases, with 12 bases between the two germline ends. The CDR3 sequence is CASSPGRTGTEAFF. CDR3 coding DNA: TGTGCCAGCTCACCTGGGCGGACGGGCACTGAAGCTTTCTTT. The variable domain in full, with the rest retrieved from reference TRBV18 and TRBJ1-1, is NAGVMQNPRHLVRRRGQEARLRCSPMKGHSHVYWYRQLPEEGLKFMVYLQKENIIDESGMPKERFSAEFPKEGPSILRIQQVVRGDSAAYFCASSPGRTGTEAFFGQGTRLTVV.

V is TRBV19 and J is TRBJ1-2; D is undetermined. The V and J ends lost 6 bases and 1 base respectively, with 9 bases between them. The V gene's germline CDR1 is LNHDA and CDR2 SQIVND (reference sequence). This CDR3 contains 13 residues. The CDR3 bases are TGTGCCAGTAGGACAATTAATAACTATGGCTACACCTTC. It specifies CASRTINNYGYTF.

The chain couples TRBV27 to TRBJ2-1; 8 nucleotides agree with TRBD1. Trimming removed 2 bases from V and 4 bases from J; junction bases left unmatched: 7. Germline V gene lookup returns CDR1 MNHEY and CDR2 SMNVEV (reference sequence). CDR3 size: 16 residues. The CDR3 DNA reads as TGTGCCAGCAGTTTAGGTAGGGACAGGCGATACAATGAGCAGTTCTTC. It yields the protein CASSLGRDRRYNEQFF.

V is TRBV5-5 and J is TRBJ1-1, with 7 positions matching TRBD1. The CDR3 covers 15 residues. CDR1 and CDR2 from the germline V gene are SGHKS and YYEKEE (reference sequence). The junction had 12 bases not matched to a gene; V was cut back by 4 bases and J by 6 bases. The CDR3 sequence: CASSKVLDRASEAFF. In DNA, the CDR3 is TGTGCCAGCAGCAAGGTACTCGACAGGGCTTCTGAAGCTTTCTTT.

The table lists this clone with a count of one. The rearrangement uses TRBV6-5 and TRBJ1-1; D remains unclear. Germline CDR1 and CDR2: MNHEY and SVGAGI. The V end lost 8 bases, the J end lost 6 bases, and 22 bases lay between the germline ends. CDR3 length: 15 amino acids. CDR3 sequence: CASRPLSGVVAEAFF. The CDR3 DNA follows: TGTGCCAGCCGTCCGTTAAGCGGAGTCGTCGCTGAAGCTTTCTTT.